The clone carrying this T cell receptor beta chain was recorded many times. The V gene's germline CDR1 is SNHLY and CDR2 FYNNEI. The CDR3 runs to 16 residues. The V and J ends lost 0 bases and 7 bases respectively, with 19 bases between them. The sample is drawn from a study of response to subunit inactivated influenza vaccine. TCRdb processed the RT-PCR reads anew with MiXCR; each CDR3 protein has one entry. The sample contains under 550,000 distinct CDR3 sequences, less than 10% of which appear only once. The chain recombines TRBV2 with TRBJ2-7, with D unresolved. The sequencing here drew on PBMCs from blood, taken around 25 months after vaccination. The sequence derives from a man aged 50 to 69 who received an inactivated influenza vaccine. CDR3 residues: CASSEALPGPTREQYF. The CDR3 coding sequence is TGTGCCAGCAGTGAAGCGCTCCCCGGGCCGACAAGGGAGCAGTACTTC. The full variable domain, in which reference TRBV2 and TRBJ2-7 provide the parts outside the CDR3, is EPEVTQTPSHQVTQMGQEVILRCVPISNHLYFYWYRQILGQKVEFLVSFYNNEISEKSEIFDDQFSVERPDGSNFTLKIRSTKLEDSAMYFCASSEALPGPTREQYFGPGTRLTVT.